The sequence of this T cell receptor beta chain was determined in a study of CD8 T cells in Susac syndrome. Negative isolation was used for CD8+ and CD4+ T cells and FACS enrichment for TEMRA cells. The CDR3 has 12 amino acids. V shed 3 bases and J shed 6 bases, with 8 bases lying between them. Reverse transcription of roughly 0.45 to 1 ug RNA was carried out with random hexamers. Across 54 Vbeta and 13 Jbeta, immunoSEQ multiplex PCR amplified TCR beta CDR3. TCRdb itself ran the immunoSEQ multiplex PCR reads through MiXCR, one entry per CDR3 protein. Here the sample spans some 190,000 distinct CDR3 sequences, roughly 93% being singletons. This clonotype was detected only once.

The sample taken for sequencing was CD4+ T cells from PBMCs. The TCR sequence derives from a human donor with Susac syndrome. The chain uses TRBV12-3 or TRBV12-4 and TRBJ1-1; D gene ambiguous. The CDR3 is CASSFDEAEAFF. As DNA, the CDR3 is TGTGCCAGCAGTTTCGACGAGGCTGAAGCTTTCTTT.